Listed below are T cell receptor beta chains from one sample, sequenced in a study of blood T cell repertoires in COVID-19. The protocol was immunoSEQ multiplex PCR, while the TCRdb copy is restricted to in-frame clones and leaves out a portion. This sample has 130,000 or so clones, with 88% found just once. Sequenced input: peripheral blood. Receptor source: a human donor in a cohort sampled during active COVID-19. CDR3s include the opening cysteine and the closing phenylalanine or tryptophan. A D gene is named only where the DNA matches it firmly. Only some rows state a clone size, as once, few, many or a class for expanded clones.

-	TRBJ2-7	TRBV6-5	-	TGTGCCAGCAGTTACGGCAGTACCTCCTACGAGCAGTACTTC	CASSYGSTSYEQYF
-	TRBJ2-3	TRBV28	TRBD2	TGTGCCAGCAGTTGGCAATACGGGAGGGGGACAGATACGCAGTATTTT	CASSWQYGRGTDTQYF
-	TRBJ2-7	TRBV5-6	-	TGTGCCAGCAGCTTGGGCGTTAGCTCCTACGAGCAGTACTTC	CASSLGVSSYEQYF
-	TRBJ2-1	TRBV2	TRBD1	TGTGCCAGCAGTGCCCCCCGGGACAGGGCGGGCAATGAGCAGTTCTTC	CASSAPRDRAGNEQFF
-	TRBJ1-2	TRBV18	TRBD1	TGTGCCAGCTCACCGGGACAGGGGGTCTATGGCTACACCTTC	CASSPGQGVYGYTF
-	TRBJ2-1	TRBV5-1	TRBD2	TGCGCCAGCAGCTTGGCGGCTAGCGGGAGCTCCTACAATGAGCAGTTCTTC	CASSLAASGSSYNEQFF
-	TRBJ2-7	TRBV6-2/TRBV6-3	TRBD1	TGTGCCAGCAGTTACTCGTCCGAACAGGGGGCTTCCTACGAGCAGTACTTC	CASSYSSEQGASYEQYF
-	TRBJ2-7	TRBV7-8	TRBD1	TGTGCCAGCAGCCCCAACTGGGACAGTTACGAGCAGTACTTC	CASSPNWDSYEQYF
-	TRBJ2-7	TRBV9	-	TGTGCCAGCAGCGTAGTTAGCGGAAGACCAACCTACGAGCAGTACTTC	CASSVVSGRPTYEQYF
-	TRBJ2-1	TRBV10-1	-	TGCGCCAGCAGTGAGGCCCGGATAAACCCGCAAGAGAGGATCTACAATGAGCAGTTCTTC	CASSEARINPQERIYNEQFF
once	TRBJ2-3	TRBV14	-	TGTGCCAGCAGCCAAAAAAAGGCGACTTGGCGGAGAGGAGATACGCAGTATTTT	CASSQKKATWRRGDTQYF
-	TRBJ2-1	TRBV5-6	TRBD2	TGTGCCAGCAGGGGGGAGGGCCACAATGAGCAGTTCTTC	CASRGEGHNEQFF
-	TRBJ2-3	TRBV30	TRBD2	TGTGCCCTCATGAGCGGGGGGGCTGATACGCAGTATTTT	CALMSGGADTQYF
-	TRBJ2-3	TRBV20-1	-	TGCAGTGCTAGTGATGGGGACTTCTCGCATTTT	CSASDGDFSHF
-	TRBJ2-7	TRBV4-2	TRBD2	TGTGCCAGCAGCCAACAAGCGGGACTAGCGGGGCACGAGCAGTACTTC	CASSQQAGLAGHEQYF
-	TRBJ2-3	TRBV3-1/TRBV3-2	-	TGTGCCAGCAGCCAAAGGTCTCGACAGGGAGGTTTTACAGATACGCAGTATTTT	CASSQRSRQGGFTDTQYF
-	TRBJ2-7	TRBV25-1	-	TGTGCCAGCAGTCAGACTAGATCCTACGAGCAGTACTTC	CASSQTRSYEQYF
-	TRBJ1-2	TRBV6-5	TRBD1	TGTGCCAGCAGTTACCGTCCAACAGGGGGGTTGGAAGGCTACACCTTC	CASSYRPTGGLEGYTF
-	TRBJ1-1	TRBV6-5	TRBD1	TGTGCCAGCAGCCCCCCCCGGGACAGGACTGAAGCTTTCTTT	CASSPPRDRTEAFF
-	TRBJ1-2	TRBV7-9	-	TGTGCCAGCAGCTTAGAAACCGGGACCGGGGGTGGCTACACCTTC	CASSLETGTGGGYTF
-	TRBJ2-3	TRBV11-2	-	TGTGCCAGCAGCTTAGGTGTCCTAGCGAACACAGATACGCAGTATTTT	CASSLGVLANTDTQYF
-	TRBJ1-1	TRBV11-2	-	TGTGCCAGCAGCTTAGGCTTGGGGGCCGCTGAAGCTTTCTTT	CASSLGLGAAEAFF
once	TRBJ1-1	TRBV5-4	TRBD1	TGTGCCAGCAGCTTGGGGGGACAGGGGGGCACTGAAGCTTTCTTT	CASSLGGQGGTEAFF
-	TRBJ2-1	TRBV4-2	-	TGTGCCAGCAGCTTAGGGGCTGGCGATGAGCAGTTCTTC	CASSLGAGDEQFF
-	TRBJ2-3	TRBV21-1	-	TGTGCCAGCAGCAATCTTCACGGGGGGCTAGCGGGAATCTTCTCAAGCACAGATACGCAGTATTTT	CASSNLHGGLAGIFSSTDTQYF
-	TRBJ1-1	TRBV5-8	-	TGTGCCAGCAGCTTGGCCGTGGTGAGATCCTCTGAAGCTTTCTTT	CASSLAVVRSSEAFF
-	TRBJ1-5	TRBV6-2/TRBV6-3	TRBD1	TGTGCCAGCAGTTACGAGGGGACAGGCCATCAGCCCCAGCATTTT	CASSYEGTGHQPQHF
-	TRBJ1-5	TRBV6-1	-	TGTGCCAGCAGTGAAGGAGGTCAGCCAAGACGGCAGCCCCAGCATTTT	CASSEGGQPRRQPQHF
-	TRBJ2-4	TRBV18	-	TGTGCCAGCTCACCAAATAAGGGGGGGGCCAAAAACATTCAGTACTTC	CASSPNKGGAKNIQYF
-	TRBJ2-7	TRBV4-2	-	TGTGCCAGCAGCCAAGATTCCGGCGGAACCTACGAGCAGTACTTC	CASSQDSGGTYEQYF
-	TRBJ2-5	TRBV5-1	TRBD2	TGCGCCAGCAGCCTCATAGCGGGGCAAGAGACCCAGTACTTC	CASSLIAGQETQYF
-	TRBJ2-5	TRBV10-3	TRBD2	TGTGCCATCAATCTAGCGGGACCCCAAGAGACCCAGTACTTC	CAINLAGPQETQYF
-	TRBJ2-1	TRBV7-9	-	TGTGCCAGCAGCTTTAGGGCAGGGGACCCATACAATGAGCAGTTCTTC	CASSFRAGDPYNEQFF
once	TRBJ2-3	TRBV27	TRBD1	TGTGCCAGCAGTGAGGGACAGACAAGCACAGATACGCAGTATTTT	CASSEGQTSTDTQYF
-	TRBJ2-5	TRBV7-9	TRBD2	TGTGCCAGCAGCTCAGTCGGGACTAGCCTGGAGACCCAGTACTTC	CASSSVGTSLETQYF
-	TRBJ2-3	TRBV11-2	TRBD2	TGTGCCAGCAGCCCCGGGAGGACCCAAGATACGCAGTATTTT	CASSPGRTQDTQYF
once	TRBJ2-2	TRBV19	-	TGTGCCAGTGAGTGGGTCGGGGGGAACACCGGGGAGCTGTTTTTT	CASEWVGGNTGELFF
-	TRBJ1-3	TRBV4-1	-	TGCGCCAGCAGCCAAGACAGTGGAAACACCATATATTTT	CASSQDSGNTIYF
-	TRBJ1-5	TRBV6-5	TRBD1	TGTGCCAGCCGGGACAGAGGAAATCAGCCCCAGCATTTT	CASRDRGNQPQHF
once	TRBJ1-5	TRBV18	TRBD1	TGTGCCAGCTCTCGGGACAGGGGCAATCAGCCCCAGCATTTT	CASSRDRGNQPQHF
-	TRBJ2-3	TRBV6-2/TRBV6-3	-	TGTGCCAGCAGTTACGGGCCCAGTGGCGCTACGCAGTATTTT	CASSYGPSGATQYF
once	TRBJ1-2	TRBV5-4	-	TGTGCCAGCAGCTTGGATGGGAGGATCTATGGCTACACCTTC	CASSLDGRIYGYTF
-	TRBJ2-4	TRBV29-1	-	TGCAGCGGTAGCTACGCGAAAAGCATTCAGTACTTC	CSGSYAKSIQYF
-	TRBJ2-6	TRBV6-4	TRBD1	TGTGCCAGCAGTGGGACAGGGGGCGCTGGGGCCAACGTCCTGACTTTC	CASSGTGGAGANVLTF
-	TRBJ2-1	TRBV16	TRBD1	TGTGCCAGCAGCCAATCCGGGACAGGGTATGGCGAGCAGTTCTTC	CASSQSGTGYGEQFF
-	TRBJ2-2	TRBV19	TRBD2	TGTGCCAGTAACAGCGGGAGGGCCGACACCGGGGAGCTGTTTTTT	CASNSGRADTGELFF
-	TRBJ2-7	TRBV29-1	TRBD1	TGCAGCGTCCGGGACAGCAGGGACGAGCAGTACTTC	CSVRDSRDEQYF
-	TRBJ1-1	TRBV11-1	-	TGTGCCAGCAGCTTAGCGCCGGGGAACACTGAAGCTTTCTTT	CASSLAPGNTEAFF
-	TRBJ2-3	TRBV5-6	-	TGTGCCAGCAGAACGGACGGGGGACCGATCACAGATACGCAGTATTTT	CASRTDGGPITDTQYF
-	TRBJ1-4	TRBV2	-	TGTGCCAGCAGTGAGCTCGGGAGAACTAATGAAAAACTGTTTTTT	CASSELGRTNEKLFF
-	TRBJ1-1	TRBV6-5	-	TGTGCCAGCGGAGCAGGGCCTAACACTGAAGCTTTCTTT	CASGAGPNTEAFF
-	TRBJ1-2	TRBV5-5	-	TGTGCCAGCAGTTGGAGTGGGGCAGACTTCTATGGCTACACCTTC	CASSWSGADFYGYTF
-	TRBJ2-1	TRBV9	TRBD2	TGTGCCAGCAGCTCACGGGCGCCGGGACTAGCGGGAGGAACCTTCTACAATGAGCAGTTCTTC	CASSSRAPGLAGGTFYNEQFF
-	TRBJ2-1	TRBV3-1/TRBV3-2	TRBD2	TGTGCCAGCAGCCAGTTCACTAGCGGGGTAAACGGTGAGCAGTTCTTC	CASSQFTSGVNGEQFF
-	TRBJ1-2	TRBV20-1	-	TGCAGTGCTAGTCGGGGGGCGGATGGCTACACCTTC	CSASRGADGYTF
few	TRBJ1-5	TRBV27	TRBD1	TGTGCCAGCGGCAGGGGGCTTAGGGATCAGCCCCAGCATTTT	CASGRGLRDQPQHF